The 28 T cell receptor beta chains below all came from one sample that was sequenced in a study of cytomegalovirus exposure and HLA in healthy donors. The PCR used 60 Vbeta and 13 Jbeta primers. Only in-frame clones appear in the TCRdb table, and some are missing; sequencing was by immunoSEQ multiplex PCR. The sample includes about 64,000 clones, roughly 66% of them seen just once. Sequencing was performed on PBMCs. These receptors came from a woman in her 50s in good health and CMV-seronegative.

The chain recombines TRBV6-5 with TRBJ2-1; TRBD2 aligns across 11 bases. The CDR3 totals 15 residues. Trimming removed 2 bases from V and 7 bases from J; junction bases left unmatched: 4. CDR1 is MNHEY and CDR2 is SVGAGI in the germline V gene. The CDR3 DNA reads TGTGCCAGCAGTTACAGTACTAGCGGGAGAAATGAGCAGTTCTTC. Its protein is CASSYSTSGRNEQFF.

This chain links TRBV6-5 with TRBJ2-1; D unclear. The CDR3 sequence is 15 residues long. The V gene lost 3 bases and the J gene lost 2 bases, with 11 bases spanning the gap. The germline gives CDR1 MNHEY, CDR2 SVGAGI. The CDR3 here is CASSYFGSTYNEQFF. CDR3 nucleotide sequence: TGTGCCAGCAGTTATTTCGGTTCCACCTACAATGAGCAGTTCTTC.

In this sample, this clone turned up once. The CDR3 DNA reads as TGTGCCAGCAGTCCCGGACTAGCGAGATACGAGCAGTACTTC. Its protein is CASSPGLARYEQYF. V is TRBV6-5 and J is TRBJ2-7, with 9 bases identical to TRBD2. The germline CDR1 and CDR2 sequences are MNHEY and SVGAGI. V was pared by 5 bases and J by 4 bases, with 6 bases of the junction left unmatched. CDR3 size: 14 residues.

This clone was seen a few times. The chain is built from TRBV28 and TRBJ2-7; D is perhaps TRBD1 (7 bases). Trimming left V 6 bases short and J 3 bases short, with 12 bases between. Germline lookup yields CDR1 MDHEN and CDR2 SYDVKM. The CDR3 is 13 amino acids. Here the CDR3 DNA reads TGTGCCAGCAGGCGGGACAGTCTCTACGAGCAGTACTTC. This translates into CASRRDSLYEQYF.

V gene TRBV28 combines with J gene TRBJ2-3; D may be TRBD2 (6 bases). CDR1 is MDHEN, CDR2 SYDVKM, per germline. V lost 5 bases and J 3 bases, leaving 15 bases between the germline ends. The CDR3 is 15 amino acids. The CDR3 region is CASSSSGLGTDTQYF. DNA of the CDR3: TGTGCCAGCAGTAGCAGCGGGTTGGGGACAGATACGCAGTATTTT.

V usage is TRBV5-1 and J usage is TRBJ2-3; 8 bases match TRBD1. Trimming removed 4 bases from V and 4 bases from J; junction bases left unmatched: 8. Germline assignment: CDR1 SGHRS and CDR2 YFSETQ. This CDR3 has 15 amino acids. The CDR3 loop is CASSIPQGAADTQYF. CDR3 in DNA: TGCGCCAGCAGCATACCCCAGGGGGCAGCAGATACGCAGTATTTT.

This clone was picked up a small number of times. V is TRBV6-5 and J is TRBJ2-7; 9 positions match TRBD2. V dropped 0 bases and J dropped 0; count of bases not matched to a gene: 0. This CDR3 has 15 amino acids. Per the germline V gene, CDR1 is MNHEY and CDR2 is SVGAGI. CDR3 protein: CASSYSSGSSYEQYF. CDR3 DNA sequence: TGTGCCAGCAGTTACTCTAGCGGGAGCTCCTACGAGCAGTACTTC.

There are many counts of this clone. The chain combines TRBV6-4 with TRBJ2-3; D gene uncertain. The CDR3 extends over 14 amino acids. The germline V gene encodes CDR1 MRHNA and CDR2 SNTAGT. V was clipped by 10 bases and J by 2 bases, with 16 bases between them. CDR3 sequence: CATQKQMITDTQYF. CDR3 in DNA: TGTGCCACCCAAAAACAGATGATCACAGATACGCAGTATTTT.

V is TRBV7-2 and J is TRBJ2-1; D is possibly TRBD1 (5 bases). Germline V CDR1 and CDR2: SGHTA, FQGNSA. V was shortened by 1 base and J by 4 bases, with 8 bases between the two germline ends. The CDR3 runs 14 residues. This CDR3 reads CASSLEGAYNEQFF. The CDR3 DNA reads TGTGCCAGCAGCTTAGAAGGGGCGTACAATGAGCAGTTCTTC.

As for this clone: A junction boundary mismatches the germline segment, possibly from a read error. This rearrangement joins TRBV4-3 to TRBJ1-1; maybe TRBD1 (5 bases). This CDR3 comprises 17 residues. CDR1 LGHNA and CDR2 YSLEER come from the germline V gene. The CDR3 coding sequence is TGCGTCAGCAGCCAAGTCTACGACAGCATGTATCGCGGTGAAGCTTTCTTT. Translating it yields CVSSQVYDSMYRGEAFF.

The genes are TRBV7-2 and TRBJ1-1, with 7 bases identical to TRBD1. CDR1 is SGHTA, CDR2 FQGNSA, per germline. V lost 1 base, J lost 13 bases, and 12 bases stayed unmatched. This CDR3 has 14 amino acids. CDR3 sequence: CASSLGGQPKPLFF. CDR3 sequence (DNA): TGTGCCAGCAGCTTAGGGGGACAGCCTAAGCCCCTTTTCTTT.

V usage is TRBV4-3 and J usage is TRBJ2-7; 7 nucleotides align to TRBD2. The CDR3 loop spans 16 amino acids. The trim removed 0 bases at V and 3 bases at J, leaving 8 bases unmatched. Germline CDR1 reads LGHNA; CDR2 reads YSLEER. CDR3 sequence reads: CASSQERGLTDYEQYF. CDR3 DNA: TGCGCCAGCAGCCAAGAAAGGGGACTAACGGACTACGAGCAGTACTTC.

This chain joins TRBV10-3 and TRBJ2-7, with a tentative D call TRBD2 (5 bases). The germline V gene encodes CDR1 ENHRY and CDR2 SYGVKD. The CDR3 runs to 13 residues. Trimming removed 4 bases at V and 7 bases at J, with 14 bases between. The CDR3 nucleotides are TGTGCCATCAGTGTAGAGGCGGGTATGGAGCAGTACTTC. Translated: CAISVEAGMEQYF.

This sequence joins TRBV10-3 and TRBJ1-2; TRBD1 agrees at 10 bases. Germline V gives CDR1 ENHRY, CDR2 SYGVKD. J gave up 7 bases and V 6 bases, and 5 bases lay outside the gene matches. The CDR3 sequence is 13 residues long. The CDR3 sequence: CAIRGTGEFGYTF. For the CDR3, the DNA is TGTGCCATCAGGGGGACAGGGGAGTTTGGCTACACCTTC.

This chain connects TRBV5-1 to TRBJ2-7; D possibly corresponds to TRBD2 (6 bases). The length of the CDR3 is 13 residues. Germline lookup yields CDR1 SGHRS and CDR2 YFSETQ. V was cut by 1 base and J by 2 bases, with 7 bases left in between. The CDR3 spells CASSLPGAYEQYF. The CDR3 region has the DNA TGCGCCAGCAGCTTGCCGGGAGCCTACGAGCAGTACTTC.

The chain joins TRBV28 to TRBJ1-2; perhaps TRBD1 as D (5 bases). The CDR3 spans 14 residues. V lost 4 bases, J lost 8 bases, and 17 bases lay in between. Germline V gene data show CDR1 as MDHEN and CDR2 as SYDVKM. CDR3: CASSSDRDSWGYTF. The CDR3 region has the DNA TGTGCCAGCAGTTCAGACCGGGACTCCTGGGGCTACACCTTC.

By proportion, this clone is medium-sized. The V gene is TRBV30, the J gene TRBJ1-1, with 9 bases that match TRBD1. V was clipped by 3 bases and J by 4 bases; unmatched bases: 9. This CDR3 comprises 15 residues. Germline CDR1 GTSNPN, CDR2 SVGIG (reference sequence). CDR3 coding DNA: TGTGCCTGGAGCCCCTGGGGGACAGGGTCCACTGAAGCTTTCTTT. Its protein product is CAWSPWGTGSTEAFF.

The chain carries TRBV5-1 and TRBJ1-1; 7 bases are a match to TRBD1. V was clipped by 2 bases and J by 4 bases; unmatched bases: 11. The CDR3 is made up of 16 amino acids. The germline V gene has CDR1 SGHRS and CDR2 YFSETQ. The CDR3 sequence: CASSFGPQGVGTEAFF. The CDR3 nucleotides read TGCGCCAGCAGCTTTGGCCCCCAGGGGGTGGGCACTGAAGCTTTCTTT.

The genes are TRBV5-1 and TRBJ1-2, with D possibly being TRBD1 (6 bases). Trimming stripped 6 bases from V and 4 bases from J, with 16 bases between. CDR1 SGHRS and CDR2 YFSETQ come from the germline V gene. The CDR3 has 14 amino acids. The CDR3 spells CASKKDRLGYGYTF. In DNA, the CDR3 is TGCGCCAGCAAAAAAGACAGGCTGGGCTATGGCTACACCTTC.

The gene calls are TRBV9 and TRBJ2-7; maybe TRBD2 (7 bases). Trimming took 0 bases from V and 4 from J, leaving 17 bases between them. This CDR3 has 16 amino acids. Germline values: CDR1 SGDLS, CDR2 YYNGEE. The CDR3 region has the DNA TGTGCCAGCAGCGTAGGAGGGGGAGGGGGGGTTTACGAGCAGTACTTC. As protein: CASSVGGGGGVYEQYF. The full variable domain, rest sourced from reference TRBV9 and TRBJ2-7, is DSGVTQTPKHLITATGQRVTLRCSPRSGDLSVYWYQQSLDQGLQFLIQYYNGEERAKGNILERFSAQQFPDLHSELNLSSLELGDSALYFCASSVGGGGGVYEQYFGPGTRLTVT.

CDR3 nucleotides: TGTGCCAGCAGTTCCGTGGGAGTGGAGGTAGGATTCCAAGAGACCCAGTACTTC. The encoded protein is CASSSVGVEVGFQETQYF. The chain carries TRBV28 and TRBJ2-5; D is possibly TRBD2 (5 bases). Germline V gene data show CDR1 as MDHEN and CDR2 as SYDVKM. The CDR3 runs 18 residues. Trimming cost V 4 bases and J 1 base, with 22 bases left between them.

The V gene is TRBV5-5, the J gene TRBJ2-7; weak D call: TRBD2 (7 bases). The CDR3 contains 15 residues. V gave up 3 bases and J gave up 1 base, with 14 bases separating them. CDR1 and CDR2 (germline): SGHKS, YYEKEE (reference sequence). CDR3 region: CASSSRGGTSYEQYF. The CDR3 coding sequence is TGTGCCAGCAGCTCGAGGGGGGGGACTTCCTACGAGCAGTACTTC.

The chain links TRBV7-8 to TRBJ2-7, with no clear D. Germline lookup yields CDR1 SGHVS and CDR2 FQNEAQ. Trimming left V 0 bases short and J 1 base short, with 7 bases between. The CDR3 contains 14 residues. DNA for the CDR3: TGTGCCAGCAGCTTAGCCGCAGTTTCCTACGAGCAGTACTTC. Encoded protein: CASSLAAVSYEQYF.

This sequence joins TRBV5-1 and TRBJ1-5; 8 bases agree with TRBD1. Germline V lookup: CDR1 SGHRS, CDR2 YFSETQ. The CDR3 runs to 14 residues. The junction had 1 base not matched to a gene; V was cut back by 0 bases and J by 5 bases. CDR3 amino acids: CASSLGGQDQPQHF. In DNA, the CDR3 is TGCGCCAGCAGCTTGGGGGGACAGGATCAGCCCCAGCATTTT.

In its sample, this clone was seen a few times. The chain combines TRBV2 with TRBJ1-1; TRBD1 matches at 7 bases. Looked up from germline, CDR1 is SNHLY and CDR2 is FYNNEI. Germline trimming cut 4 bases from V and 5 bases from J; bases unmatched to any gene: 7. The CDR3 extends over 14 amino acids. The CDR3, as DNA: TGTGCCAGCAGTGCGAACAGGGGAAGGACTGAAGCTTTCTTT. This translates into CASSANRGRTEAFF.

This clone was observed a handful of times. V usage is TRBV19 and J usage is TRBJ2-7; 9 nucleotides match TRBD2. J lost 2 bases, V lost 4 bases, and 9 bases had no gene match. Germline CDR1 is LNHDA and CDR2 is SQIVND (reference sequence). This CDR3 has 16 amino acids. As DNA, the CDR3 is TGTGCCAGTAGTAGTTTCGGACTAGCGTCCGCCTACGAGCAGTACTTC. Translated, it gives CASSSFGLASAYEQYF.

The V and J genes are TRBV4-3 and TRBJ1-5; the D gene is possibly TRBD1 (6 bases). The length of the CDR3 is 20 residues. From germline, CDR1 is LGHNA and CDR2 YSLEER. Trimming took off 0 bases at V and 5 bases at J, with 26 bases between the two ends. The CDR3 spells CASSQEVLGRGWGTDQPQHF. The CDR3 DNA is TGCGCCAGCAGCCAAGAGGTGTTGGGCAGGGGATGGGGTACAGATCAGCCCCAGCATTTT.

J is TRBJ1-1 and V is TRBV6-6; weak D call: TRBD1 (5 bases). Per germline, CDR1 MNHNY and CDR2 SVGAGI (reference sequence). V lost 8 bases and J 11 bases, leaving 15 bases between the germline ends. The CDR3 loop spans 11 amino acids. The CDR3 loop is CASGLGGNAFF. Written as DNA, the CDR3 is TGTGCCAGCGGCCTCGGGGGAAATGCTTTCTTT.